Listed below are T cell receptor beta chains from one sample, sequenced in a study of T cells in localized non-small cell lung cancer. Clones were read by immunoSEQ multiplex PCR, and TCRdb kept only the in-frame ones, dropping some. The table includes around 20,000 clones, approximately 90% detected once. The source was peripheral blood, collected before any cancer treatment. The receptors here all came from a woman aged 40-70 years with stage I lung adenocarcinoma. CDR3s include the opening cysteine and the closing phenylalanine or tryptophan. D genes are given only for firm matches. For some rows the clone size is stated as once, few or many, or as a class when expanded; others skip it.

-	16	TRBV5-1	-	TRBJ2-7	TGCGCCAGCAGCCGCCCGCGGGGTGGGAGCTCCTACGAGCAGTACTTC	CASSRPRGGSSYEQYF
-	14	TRBV19	-	TRBJ1-2	TGTGCCAGTAGTATGCAGGCTGCTAACTATGGCTACACCTTC	CASSMQAANYGYTF
-	13	TRBV5-4	TRBD2	TRBJ2-1	TGTGCCAGCAGCCCGGGGGGATTGGATGAGCAGTTCTTC	CASSPGGLDEQFF
-	14	TRBV28	-	TRBJ1-1	TGTGCCAGCAGTCCAACTCCCGGACAGCGTGAAGCTTTCTTT	CASSPTPGQREAFF
-	14	TRBV5-5	TRBD2	TRBJ2-5	TGTGCCAGCAGCTCCGGACTAGCGGGAGAGACCCAGTACTTC	CASSSGLAGETQYF
-	14	TRBV9	TRBD2	TRBJ2-3	TGTGCCAGTACCGGGACTAATAGTGCAGATACGCAGTATTTT	CASTGTNSADTQYF
-	14	TRBV19	-	TRBJ2-3	TGTGCCAGTAGCTCAGCCCTCCGCACAGATACGCAGTATTTT	CASSSALRTDTQYF
once	17	TRBV7-9	-	TRBJ1-1	TGTGCCAGCAGCCCCAAACAGGGACGCCAGGGAGGAACTGAAGCTTTCTTT	CASSPKQGRQGGTEAFF
-	17	TRBV7-9	-	TRBJ2-5	TGTGCCAGCAGCTTCCATCTCCAATCGGGATTGGGAGAGACCCAGTACTTC	CASSFHLQSGLGETQYF
-	15	TRBV19	TRBD2	TRBJ2-5	TGTGCCAGTAGTAGGTTACAAGCGGGAGTTCAACCCCAGTACTTC	CASSRLQAGVQPQYF
-	14	TRBV18	-	TRBJ1-2	TGTGCCAGCTCACTAAACCAGGGGAACTATGGCTACACCTTC	CASSLNQGNYGYTF
-	15	TRBV28	-	TRBJ2-2	TGTGCCAGCAGTCCCGCAGGGTCAGGCACCGGGGAGCTGTTTTTT	CASSPAGSGTGELFF
-	13	TRBV19	-	TRBJ2-4	TGTGCCAGTAGTATAGGGCCCAAAAACATTCAGTACTTC	CASSIGPKNIQYF
-	11	TRBV20-1	-	TRBJ1-2	TGCAGTGCGTCGGACGGCCCGGGAGACACCTTC	CSASDGPGDTF
-	15	TRBV11-3	-	TRBJ1-2	TGTGCCAGCAGCTTAAGGAGCGGTCTCTCCTATGGCTACACCTTC	CASSLRSGLSYGYTF
-	16	TRBV7-9	TRBD1	TRBJ1-2	TGTGCCAGCAGCGATGCAGGGGGGGTCTCGGACGAGGGCTACACCTTC	CASSDAGGVSDEGYTF
-	19	TRBV11-2	-	TRBJ2-7	TGTGCCAGCAGCCGCGGAGTAGTTGGGCCGGACAATAAATACTACGAGCAGTACTTC	CASSRGVVGPDNKYYEQYF
-	14	TRBV6-5	-	TRBJ1-3	TGTGCCAGCAGTCAAACAGGGCTGGGAAACACCATATATTTT	CASSQTGLGNTIYF
-	15	TRBV23-1	-	TRBJ1-2	TGCGCCAGCAGTCAATGCGTCAGGGGTTGGTATGGCTACACCTTC	CASSQCVRGWYGYTF
-	16	TRBV7-9	-	TRBJ2-7	TGTGCCAGCAGCGCTTCGGACGGGCGCTTGGAGGACGAGCAGTACTTC	CASSASDGRLEDEQYF
-	15	TRBV5-1	TRBD1	TRBJ1-2	TGCGCCAGCAGCTTGGGGGACAGGGCTAACTATGGCTACACCTTC	CASSLGDRANYGYTF
-	12	TRBV10-1	-	TRBJ1-1	TGCGCCAGCAGATCAGGGAACACTGAAGCTTTCTTT	CASRSGNTEAFF
-	15	TRBV18	-	TRBJ1-5	TGTGCCAGCTCACCATATGGGGAGAGCAATCAGCCCCAGCATTTT	CASSPYGESNQPQHF
few	14	TRBV4-1	-	TRBJ1-1	TGCGCCAGCAGCCAAGCAGATGAGAACACTGAAGCTTTCTTT	CASSQADENTEAFF
-	14	TRBV6-6	-	TRBJ2-2	TGTGCCAGCAGAAGAGGAGCAAACACCGGGGAGCTGTTTTTT	CASRRGANTGELFF
few	11	TRBV7-9	-	TRBJ1-3	TGTGCCAGCAGCTTGTCTACAGGGTGGTATTTT	CASSLSTGWYF
-	14	TRBV6-5	-	TRBJ2-7	TGTGCCAGCAGTTCCCCCCGGGACTCCTACGAGCAGTACTTC	CASSSPRDSYEQYF
-	14	TRBV10-3	-	TRBJ1-5	TGTGCCATCAGTGATTCGACGGATCAAGGGCCCCAGCATTTT	CAISDSTDQGPQHF
-	13	TRBV7-6	-	TRBJ2-5	TGTGCCAGCAGCTTAGCGACGCAAGAGACCCAGTACTTC	CASSLATQETQYF
-	15	TRBV18	-	TRBJ2-2	TGTGCCAGCTCACCACAAAAAGCGGGCACCGGGGAGCTGTTTTTT	CASSPQKAGTGELFF
-	13	TRBV30	TRBD1	TRBJ1-2	TGTGCCTTGACAGGGGAAGATGACTATGGCTACACCTTC	CALTGEDDYGYTF
few	15	TRBV5-1	TRBD1	TRBJ1-1	TGCGCCAGCAGCAAACGACAGGGGGATGCTCCTGAAGCTTTCTTT	CASSKRQGDAPEAFF
-	12	TRBV4-2	-	TRBJ2-3	TGTGCCAGCAGCCCGCGTGGGGACACGCAGTATTTT	CASSPRGDTQYF
-	13	TRBV27	-	TRBJ1-2	TGTGCCAGCAGTCCCGCCTCTAACTATGGCTACACCTTC	CASSPASNYGYTF
-	13	TRBV30	-	TRBJ2-5	TGTGCCTGGAATCCGGACGTCCAAGAGACCCAGTACTTC	CAWNPDVQETQYF
-	14	TRBV6-5	-	TRBJ1-3	TGTGCCAGCAGCAGGGGTAGCTCTGGAAACACCATATATTTT	CASSRGSSGNTIYF
-	15	TRBV4-2	TRBD1	TRBJ1-1	TGTGCCAGCAGCCAAGAAGCCAGGGGGGACACTGAAGCTTTCTTT	CASSQEARGDTEAFF
-	17	TRBV11-2	TRBD1	TRBJ2-1	TGTGCCAGCAGCTTAGGGGGGACAGGTGTGTTTTACAATGAGCAGTTCTTC	CASSLGGTGVFYNEQFF
-	14	TRBV19	TRBD1	TRBJ2-3	TGTGCCAGTCGTTCAGACAGGGGCACAGATACGCAGTATTTT	CASRSDRGTDTQYF
-	16	TRBV19	TRBD2	TRBJ2-1	TGTGCCAGTAGTATGCCCCAGACTAGCGGGAACGGTGAGCAGTTCTTC	CASSMPQTSGNGEQFF
-	14	TRBV7-9	TRBD1	TRBJ1-1	TGTGCCAGCAGACCAACAGGGGGGTACACTGAAGCTTTCTTT	CASRPTGGYTEAFF
-	16	TRBV6-6	-	TRBJ2-7	TGTGCCAGCACCAACCCCCAAGGACGCGGCTCCTACGAGCAGTACTTC	CASTNPQGRGSYEQYF
-	10	TRBV29-1	-	TRBJ1-1	TGCAGCGGGGGACTGGGTGATCTTTTCTTT	CSGGLGDLFF
-	15	TRBV7-9	-	TRBJ1-4	TGTGCCAGCAGCCCGCGACAGGCAACTAATGAAAAACTGTTTTTT	CASSPRQATNEKLFF
-	14	TRBV7-2	-	TRBJ1-1	TGTGCCAGCAGCACCCAGTGGCGAGACACTGAAGCTTTCTTT	CASSTQWRDTEAFF
-	13	TRBV5-4	-	TRBJ1-2	TGTGCCAGCAGCCCCGACACCAACTATGGCTACACCTTC	CASSPDTNYGYTF
-	16	TRBV28	-	TRBJ1-3	TGTGCCAGCAGCCCTCCTGGACAGTTCTCTGGAAACACCATATATTTT	CASSPPGQFSGNTIYF
-	13	TRBV5-1	-	TRBJ1-1	TGCGCCAGCAGCGGTCAGGGTTTTACTGAAGCTTTCTTT	CASSGQGFTEAFF
-	14	TRBV30	-	TRBJ2-5	TGTGCCTGGAGTGTAGGGGGGGGGATAGAGACCCAGTACTTC	CAWSVGGGIETQYF
-	13	TRBV29-1	-	TRBJ1-2	TGCAGCGTTGATGGGAGGACCTCCTCTGGCTACACCTTC	CSVDGRTSSGYTF
-	16	TRBV5-1	TRBD2	TRBJ2-2	TGCGCCAGCAGCCGCTCAGCGGGGGGGCCGGACGGGGAGCTGTTTTTT	CASSRSAGGPDGELFF